This T cell receptor (beta chain) was profiled in a study of blood T cell repertoires in COVID-19 (dated by TCRdb to 2020 to 2022). With regard to the full study: Samples covering the acute and convalescent phases of COVID-19 were provided by collaborators in the United States, Italy and Spain. Where HLA class I and class II types were available, the types were taken from metadata supplied by the sample provider, not from assay-based typing. The repertoires were made available in a free public database intended to serve as a resource for research on the immune response to SARS-CoV-2. The sample metadata nearly always contained a de-identified subject ID, COVID-19 status, age in years and sex. The dataset comprised deeply sampled blood TCRbeta repertoires from subjects exposed to, actively infected with, or recovered from COVID-19. Samples came from the ongoing ImmuneRACE study (first 160 participants) plus 1,254 subjects from 6 global collaborators. The material from the prospective study consisted of cDNA or gDNA derived from T cells, B-cell-depleted T cells, or PBMCs. Points the paper makes about the study in general: Clinical and demographic metadata were provided uncurated, with the amount varying by source and participant.

TCRbeta CDR3 regions were amplified from genomic DNA using the immunoSEQ Assay, a bias-controlled multiplex PCR. The original pipeline was this. Nucleated cell counts per sample were estimated from amplification of reference gene primers within the assay. Sequence reads were collapsed and filtered to measure the absolute abundance of every unique TCRbeta CDR3 rearrangement. Productive Simpson clonality was computed per sample as the square root of Simpson's diversity index over productive rearrangements. Imported from immuneACCESS, the table was reduced by TCRdb to in-frame sequences with V and J called. These copies leave out some clones; in studies compared against another copy, an unresolved V gene accounts for under half, and the cause of the remainder is not known. V and J calls and clone size are those listed in that table; D and trimming were worked out from the DNA. The sample table contains 130,000 or so clones; only one count was recorded for approximately 80% of them. Of the sample, more than 9% is held by the ten largest clones.

Turning to this clone: What this receptor recognizes is not known. No clone much larger than this one lies a single base away; base qualities are absent.

From a lookup of the germline V gene, CDR1 and CDR2 are ENHRY and SYGVKD. The CDR3 measures 13 amino acids from cysteine to phenylalanine. This entry keeps only the CDR3 DNA: 39 bases, framed from base 1. Unmatched junction bases come to 5, with V trimmed by 5 bases and J by 7 bases. The collaborating institutions used their own protocols to collect whole blood in K2EDTA tubes. For TCRbeta analysis, collaborators shipped samples in one of three forms: frozen whole blood, isolated PBMCs, or DNA extracted from either of those sample types. The clonotype comes from a woman aged 60-70 years with acute or convalescent COVID-19. Here the chain combines TRBV10-3 and TRBJ1-2; the central 9 bases match TRBD1. The sample consisted of peripheral blood. The sequence in DNA is TGTGCCATCAGTACCGGGACAGGGATTGGCTACACCTTC. It translates to CAISTGTGIGYTF.